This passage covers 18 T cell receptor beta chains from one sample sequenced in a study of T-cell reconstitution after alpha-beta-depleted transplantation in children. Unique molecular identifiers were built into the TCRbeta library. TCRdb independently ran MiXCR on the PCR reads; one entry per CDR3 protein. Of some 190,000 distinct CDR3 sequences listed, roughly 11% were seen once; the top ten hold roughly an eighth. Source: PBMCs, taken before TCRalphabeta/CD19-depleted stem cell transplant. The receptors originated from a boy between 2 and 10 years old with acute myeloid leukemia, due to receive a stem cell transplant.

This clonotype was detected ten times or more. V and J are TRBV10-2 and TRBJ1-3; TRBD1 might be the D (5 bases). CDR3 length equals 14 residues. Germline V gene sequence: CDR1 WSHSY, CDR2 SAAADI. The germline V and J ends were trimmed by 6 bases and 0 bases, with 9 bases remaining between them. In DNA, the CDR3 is TGCGCCAGCAGGATCGGGGGCTCTGGAAACACCATATATTTT. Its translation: CASRIGGSGNTIYF.

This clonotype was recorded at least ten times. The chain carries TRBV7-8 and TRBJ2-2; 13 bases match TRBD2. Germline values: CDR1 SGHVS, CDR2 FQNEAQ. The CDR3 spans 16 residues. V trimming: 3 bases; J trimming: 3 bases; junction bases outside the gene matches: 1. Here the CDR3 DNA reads TGTGCCAGCAGCTTTACTAGCGGGAGGGACACCGGGGAGCTGTTTTTT. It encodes CASSFTSGRDTGELFF. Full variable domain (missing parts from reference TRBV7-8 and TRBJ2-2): GAGVSQSPRYKVAKRGQDVALRCDPISGHVSLFWYQQALGQGPEFLTYFQNEAQLDKSGLPSDRFFAERPEGSVSTLKIQRTQQEDSAVYLCASSFTSGRDTGELFFGEGSRLTVL.

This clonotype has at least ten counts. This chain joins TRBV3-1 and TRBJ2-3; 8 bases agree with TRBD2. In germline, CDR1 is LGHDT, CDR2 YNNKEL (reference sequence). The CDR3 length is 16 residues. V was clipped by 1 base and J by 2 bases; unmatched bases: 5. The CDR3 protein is CASSQAGLAVTDTQYF. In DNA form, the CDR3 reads TGTGCCAGCAGCCAAGCTGGACTAGCAGTCACAGATACGCAGTATTTT.

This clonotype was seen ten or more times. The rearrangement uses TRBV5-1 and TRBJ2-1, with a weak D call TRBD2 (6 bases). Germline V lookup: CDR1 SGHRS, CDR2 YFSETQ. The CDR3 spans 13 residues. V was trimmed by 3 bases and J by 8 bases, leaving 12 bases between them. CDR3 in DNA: TGCGCCAGCAGCTGGGGGGACGTCGATGAGCAGTTCTTC. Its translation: CASSWGDVDEQFF.

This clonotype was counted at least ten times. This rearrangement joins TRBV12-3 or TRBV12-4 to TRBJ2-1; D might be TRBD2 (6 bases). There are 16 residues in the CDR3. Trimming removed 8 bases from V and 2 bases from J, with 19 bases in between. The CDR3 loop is CASSLFGGGTYNEQFF. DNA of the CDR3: TGTGCCAGCTCCCTGTTTGGGGGAGGCACCTACAATGAGCAGTTCTTC.

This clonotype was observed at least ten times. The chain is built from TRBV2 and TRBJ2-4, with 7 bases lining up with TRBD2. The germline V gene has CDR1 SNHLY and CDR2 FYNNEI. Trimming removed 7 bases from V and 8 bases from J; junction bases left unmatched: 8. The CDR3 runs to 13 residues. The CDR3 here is CASIGLAVYIQYF. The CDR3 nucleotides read TGTGCCAGCATAGGTCTAGCGGTGTACATTCAGTACTTC.

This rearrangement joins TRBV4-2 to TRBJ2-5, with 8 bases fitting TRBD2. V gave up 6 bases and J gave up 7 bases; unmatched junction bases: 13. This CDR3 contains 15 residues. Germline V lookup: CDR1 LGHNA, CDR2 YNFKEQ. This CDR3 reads CASREILADEGTQYF. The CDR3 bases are TGTGCCAGCAGAGAAATACTAGCGGACGAGGGGACCCAGTACTTC.

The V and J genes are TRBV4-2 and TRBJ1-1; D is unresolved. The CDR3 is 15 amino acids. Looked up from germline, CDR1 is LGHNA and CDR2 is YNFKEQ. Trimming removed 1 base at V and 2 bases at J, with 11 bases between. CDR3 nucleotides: TGTGCCAGCAGCCAAGTTGCAGCTTCAAACACTGAAGCTTTCTTT. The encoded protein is CASSQVAASNTEAFF.

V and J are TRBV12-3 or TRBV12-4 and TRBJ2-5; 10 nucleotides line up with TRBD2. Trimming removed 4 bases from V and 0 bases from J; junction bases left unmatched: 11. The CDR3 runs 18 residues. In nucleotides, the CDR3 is TGTGCCAGCAGTTCCAAGCGGGGGGGCCTTGTGTACCAAGAGACCCAGTACTTC. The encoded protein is CASSSKRGGLVYQETQYF.

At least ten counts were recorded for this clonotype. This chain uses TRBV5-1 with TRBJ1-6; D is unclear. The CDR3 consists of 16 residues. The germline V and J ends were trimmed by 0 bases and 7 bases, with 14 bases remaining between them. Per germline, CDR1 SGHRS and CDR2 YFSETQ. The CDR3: CASSLDRALTNSPLHF. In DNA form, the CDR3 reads TGCGCCAGCAGCTTGGATCGGGCTCTGACGAATTCACCCCTCCACTTT. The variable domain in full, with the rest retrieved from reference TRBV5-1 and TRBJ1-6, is KAGVTQTPRYLIKTRGQQVTLSCSPISGHRSVSWYQQTPGQGLQFLFEYFSETQRNKGNFPGRFSGRQFSNSRSEMNVSTLELGDSALYLCASSLDRALTNSPLHFGNGTRLTVT.

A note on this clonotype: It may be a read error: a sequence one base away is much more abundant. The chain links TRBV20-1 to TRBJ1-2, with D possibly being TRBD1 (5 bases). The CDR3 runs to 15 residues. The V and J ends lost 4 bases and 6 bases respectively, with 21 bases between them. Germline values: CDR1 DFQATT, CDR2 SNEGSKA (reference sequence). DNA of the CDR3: TGCAGTGCTATTGGGGCAGCACGGGAGAAAAATGGCTACACCTTC. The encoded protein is CSAIGAAREKNGYTF.

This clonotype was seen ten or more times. The CDR3 loop reads CSASGGRVEQFF. The CDR3 nucleotides are TGCAGTGCGTCTGGCGGGAGGGTTGAGCAGTTCTTC. The V call is TRBV20-1, the J call TRBJ2-1; 9 nucleotides match TRBD2. Per germline, CDR1 DFQATT and CDR2 SNEGSKA (reference sequence). The CDR3 is made up of 12 amino acids. V shed 6 bases and J 9 bases; nucleotides not matched to a gene: 6.

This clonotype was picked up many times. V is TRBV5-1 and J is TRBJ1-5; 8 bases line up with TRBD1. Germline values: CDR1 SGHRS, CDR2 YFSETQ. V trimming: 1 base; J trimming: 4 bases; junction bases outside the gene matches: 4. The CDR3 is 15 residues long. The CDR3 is CASSLYTGGNQPQHF. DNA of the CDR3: TGCGCCAGCAGCTTGTATACAGGGGGAAATCAGCCCCAGCATTTT.

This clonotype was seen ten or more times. The CDR3 loop is CSAPGLLTEAFF. The CDR3, as DNA: TGCAGTGCGCCAGGGTTATTGACTGAAGCTTTCTTT. The genes are TRBV20-1 and TRBJ1-1, with a weak D call TRBD1 (5 bases). Germline V gene lookup returns CDR1 DFQATT and CDR2 SNEGSKA (reference sequence). This CDR3 is 12 amino acids long. The ends were cut back, 6 bases at V and 5 bases at J, with 13 bases in the middle.

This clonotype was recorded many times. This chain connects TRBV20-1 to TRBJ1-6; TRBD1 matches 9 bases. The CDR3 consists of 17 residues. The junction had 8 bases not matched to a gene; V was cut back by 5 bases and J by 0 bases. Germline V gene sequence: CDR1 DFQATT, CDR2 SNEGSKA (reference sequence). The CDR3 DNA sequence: TGCAGTGCTCGAAGGCTGGGACAGGGCTCCTATAATTCACCCCTCCACTTT. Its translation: CSARRLGQGSYNSPLHF.

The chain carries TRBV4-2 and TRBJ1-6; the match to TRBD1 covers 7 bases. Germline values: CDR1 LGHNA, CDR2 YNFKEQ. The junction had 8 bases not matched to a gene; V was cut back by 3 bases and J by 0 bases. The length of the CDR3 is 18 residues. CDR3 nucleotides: TGTGCCAGCAGCCAGGGCACAGGGGCCCTCTCCTATAATTCACCCCTCCACTTT. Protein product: CASSQGTGALSYNSPLHF.

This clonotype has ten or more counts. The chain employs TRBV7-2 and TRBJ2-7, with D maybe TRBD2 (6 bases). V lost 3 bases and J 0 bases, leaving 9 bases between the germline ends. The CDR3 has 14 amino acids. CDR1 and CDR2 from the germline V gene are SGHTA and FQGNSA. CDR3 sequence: CASSFLAVSYEQYF. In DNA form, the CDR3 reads TGTGCCAGCAGCTTTTTAGCGGTCTCCTACGAGCAGTACTTC. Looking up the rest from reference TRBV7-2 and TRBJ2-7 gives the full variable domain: GAGVSQSPSNKVTEKGKDVELRCDPISGHTALYWYRQSLGQGLEFLIYFQGNSAPDKSGLPSDRFSAERTGGSVSTLTIQRTQQEDSAVYLCASSFLAVSYEQYFGPGTRLTVT.

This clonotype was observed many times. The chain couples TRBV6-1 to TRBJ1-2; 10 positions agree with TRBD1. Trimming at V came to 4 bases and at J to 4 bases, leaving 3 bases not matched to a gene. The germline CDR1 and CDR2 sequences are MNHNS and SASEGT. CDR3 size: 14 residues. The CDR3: CASSGGQGVYGYTF. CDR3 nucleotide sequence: TGTGCCAGCAGTGGCGGACAGGGGGTCTATGGCTACACCTTC.